This T cell receptor beta chain was sequenced for a study of cytomegalovirus exposure and HLA in healthy donors. Study-level background: Both the approximately 120 validation repertoires and the roughly 700 first-cohort repertoires used the same platform, as reported by a later analysis. Notes on the study in general: A later analysis found first-cohort TCR clusters tended to co-occur in the 90 to 150 validation repertoires.

The method was immunoSEQ multiplex PCR; TCRdb's version includes in-frame clones alone and lacks a portion of them. Among over 85,000 clones listed, roughly nine tenths were seen once. As to this clone: Its specificity is not known.

This CDR3 is 14 amino acids long. Germline V lookup: CDR1 MNHNS, CDR2 SASEGT. Deletions cut 2 bases from V and 3 bases from J, with 11 bases between. V gene TRBV6-1 combines with J gene TRBJ2-7, with D perhaps TRBD1 (6 bases). The receptor comes from a woman between 18 and 30 years old in good health and CMV-seronegative. Sequenced material: PBMCs. The CDR3, as DNA: TGTGCCAGCAGTGAATCAGGGGCTCGCTACGAGCAGTACTTC. Translation gives CASSESGARYEQYF.